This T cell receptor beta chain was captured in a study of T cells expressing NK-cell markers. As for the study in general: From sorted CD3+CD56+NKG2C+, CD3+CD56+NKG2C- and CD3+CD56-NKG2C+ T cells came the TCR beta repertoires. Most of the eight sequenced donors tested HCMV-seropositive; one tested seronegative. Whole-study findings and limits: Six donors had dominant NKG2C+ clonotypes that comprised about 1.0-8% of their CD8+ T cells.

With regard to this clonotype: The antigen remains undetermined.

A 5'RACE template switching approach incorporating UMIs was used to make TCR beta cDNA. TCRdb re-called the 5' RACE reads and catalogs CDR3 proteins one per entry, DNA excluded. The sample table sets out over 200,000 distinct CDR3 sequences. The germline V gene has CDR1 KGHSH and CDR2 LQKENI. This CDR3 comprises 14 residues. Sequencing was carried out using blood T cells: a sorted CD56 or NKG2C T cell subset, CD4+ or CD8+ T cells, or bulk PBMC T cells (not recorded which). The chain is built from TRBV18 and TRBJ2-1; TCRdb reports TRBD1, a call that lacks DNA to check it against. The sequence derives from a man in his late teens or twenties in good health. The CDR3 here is CASSMSPAYNEQFF.